These 12 T cell receptor beta chains share one sample of origin, sequenced in a study of T cells in tumors after PD-1 blockade. Clones were sequenced by immunoSEQ multiplex PCR, and TCRdb holds only the in-frame ones, with some missing. The profile shows some 48,000 clones, 75% to 80% of them singletons. This specimen consisted of PBMCs, obtained before anti-PD-1 treatment. The receptors were sampled from a human donor with basal cell carcinoma.

This clone has a handful of counts. This sequence joins TRBV3-1 (or the pseudogene TRBV3-2) and TRBJ2-7; the D gene could be TRBD1 or TRBD2 (5 bases each). The V and J ends lost 1 base and 0 bases respectively, with 25 bases between them. The CDR3 is made up of 20 amino acids. Germline assignment: CDR1 LGHDT and CDR2 YNNKEL (reference sequence). This chain's CDR3 is CASSQGVGTGLYWSSYEQYF. The CDR3 DNA is TGTGCCAGCAGCCAAGGGGTCGGGACGGGGTTATATTGGAGCTCCTACGAGCAGTACTTC.

This rearrangement joins TRBV5-5 to TRBJ1-4; D is unclear. Trimming cost V 3 bases and J 1 base, with 13 bases left between them. CDR1 and CDR2 from the germline V gene are SGHKS and YYEKEE (reference sequence). The CDR3 runs 16 residues. CDR3 region: CASSSIPGRTNEKLFF. The CDR3 DNA is TGTGCCAGCAGCTCAATTCCGGGTCGAACTAATGAAAAACTGTTTTTT. The entire variable domain, with the rest obtained from reference TRBV5-5 and TRBJ1-4, is as follows: DAGVTQSPTHLIKTRGQQVTLRCSPISGHKSVSWYQQVLGQGPQFIFQYYEKEERGRGNFPDRFSARQFPNYSSELNVNALLLGDSALYLCASSSIPGRTNEKLFFGSGTQLSVL.

J is TRBJ2-5 and V is TRBV27; weak D call: TRBD2 (5 bases). Germline V gives CDR1 MNHEY, CDR2 SMNVEV (reference sequence). The V gene lost 6 bases and the J gene lost 4 bases, with 15 bases spanning the gap. This CDR3 has 14 residues. The CDR3 nucleotides read TGTGCCAGCAGCAGCGGTACTGGAGGAGAGACCCAGTACTTC. Protein product: CASSSGTGGETQYF.

A few counts support this clone. The chain links TRBV30 to TRBJ1-2, with a tentative D call TRBD1 (6 bases). V was trimmed by 2 bases and J by 2 bases, leaving 21 bases between them. The CDR3 length is 17 residues. From germline, CDR1 is GTSNPN and CDR2 SVGIG (reference sequence). CDR3 coding DNA: TGTGCCTGGAGTACGTTTGGACATGGGCAGGGGAACTATGGCTACACCTTC. As protein: CAWSTFGHGQGNYGYTF.

The genes are TRBV18 and TRBJ2-2; 10 bases map to TRBD1. Looked up from germline, CDR1 is KGHSH and CDR2 is LQKENI. After removal of 6 bases from V and 4 bases from J, the junction contained 20 bases not matched to a gene. The CDR3 contains 20 residues. The CDR3 DNA reads as TGTGCCAGCTCCCTACGACCATTTTGGCGGGACAGGGGAGGCACCGGGGAGCTGTTTTTT. Translating gives CASSLRPFWRDRGGTGELFF.

The rearrangement uses TRBV28 and TRBJ1-2; D gene unclear. CDR1 MDHEN and CDR2 SYDVKM come from the germline V gene. V lost 10 bases and J 2 bases, leaving 17 bases between the germline ends. This CDR3 comprises 14 residues. CDR3 coding DNA: TGTGCCACCACCCCCTACATCGCGAACTATGGCTACACCTTC. It encodes CATTPYIANYGYTF.

This sequence joins TRBV29-1 and TRBJ2-3; D assignment may be TRBD1 or TRBD2 (5 bases each). Germline V gene data show CDR1 as SQVTM and CDR2 as ANQGSEA. Deletions cut 6 bases from V and 4 bases from J, with 20 bases between. This CDR3 region has 15 residues. Written as DNA, the CDR3 is TGCAGCGTGATCGGGATGAGGGGAGTCGCAGATACGCAGTATTTT. As protein: CSVIGMRGVADTQYF.

In this sample, this clone turned up many times. The chain links TRBV12-3 or TRBV12-4 to TRBJ2-3; no reliable D call. The CDR3 is 13 amino acids. The germline V and J ends were trimmed by 2 bases and 1 base, with 4 bases remaining between them. CDR3 nucleotides: TGTGCCAGCAGTTTATTTGGCACAGATACGCAGTATTTT. Translating gives CASSLFGTDTQYF.

The chain has TRBV20-1 and TRBJ2-7; 9 bases line up with TRBD2. J gave up 1 base and V 3 bases, and 10 bases lay outside the gene matches. The germline V gene encodes CDR1 DFQATT and CDR2 SNEGSKA (reference sequence). The CDR3 is 16 amino acids. Here the CDR3 reads CSASGASGKSSYEQYF. Written as DNA, the CDR3 is TGCAGTGCTAGTGGGGCTAGCGGGAAGAGTTCCTACGAGCAGTACTTC.

The CDR3 DNA reads as TGCGCCAGCAGCTTGGATGGGGTGACTAATGAAAAACTGTTTTTT. Its protein is CASSLDGVTNEKLFF. The chain has TRBV5-1 and TRBJ1-4; D is unresolved. The CDR3 sequence is 15 residues long. The V gene lost 0 bases and the J gene lost 2 bases, with 8 bases spanning the gap. Germline CDR1 and CDR2: SGHRS and YFSETQ.

J is TRBJ1-4 and V is TRBV5-4; a weak D match, TRBD1 (5 bases). Germline V lookup: CDR1 SGHNT, CDR2 YYREEE (reference sequence). This CDR3 spans 15 amino acids. V lost 4 bases, J lost 5 bases, and 15 bases lay in between. CDR3 protein: CASSPGGGRNEKLFF. The CDR3 nucleotides read TGTGCCAGCAGCCCGGGCGGGGGACGAAATGAAAAACTGTTTTTT.

This chain links TRBV28 with TRBJ1-5; D is unclear. V lost 5 bases and J lost 3, with 2 bases in between. The germline V gene has CDR1 MDHEN and CDR2 SYDVKM. The CDR3 contains 11 residues. The CDR3 coding sequence is TGTGCCAGCAGTCCCAATCAGCCCCAGCATTTT. This translates into CASSPNQPQHF.